A single sample gave rise to the 22 T cell receptor beta chains below, sequenced in a study of T cell repertoires in cytomegalovirus infection. Their antigens are not known. TCRdb recomputed calls from the reads with MiXCR, one row per CDR3 protein. Here the sample spans 60,000 to 75,000 distinct CDR3 sequences, 25% to 30% being singletons. The sample was CD8+ T cells from cultured PBMCs, taken from culture after CMV antigen stimulation. The receptor set was obtained from a human donor in good health (CMV status not recorded). Some clones in this sample may be carry-over from other donors' samples.

V is TRBV29-1 and J is TRBJ1-1; TRBD1 matches 7 bases. The germline V gene has CDR1 SQVTM and CDR2 ANQGSEA. The CDR3 is 12 residues long. The V and J ends lost 7 bases and 1 base, in that order; junction bases with no gene match: 3. CDR3 in amino acids: CSGDSTNTEAFF. In DNA, the CDR3 is TGCAGCGGGGACAGTACGAACACTGAAGCTTTCTTT.

This clonotype was counted only a few times. This rearrangement joins TRBV27 to TRBJ1-1, with D tentatively TRBD1 (5 bases). Germline CDR1 reads MNHEY; CDR2 reads SMNVEV (reference sequence). The length of the CDR3 is 12 residues. V lost 4 bases, J lost 11 bases, and 14 bases lay in between. The CDR3 loop is CASSYLQGEAFF. Written as DNA, the CDR3 is TGTGCCAGCAGTTACCTCCAGGGTGAGGCTTTCTTT.

V usage is TRBV20-1 and J usage is TRBJ1-1, with 7 bases lining up with TRBD1. The CDR3 is made up of 12 amino acids. Germline-derived CDR1 and CDR2 are DFQATT and SNEGSKA (reference sequence). Germline trimming cut 6 bases from V and 0 bases from J; bases unmatched to any gene: 1. The DNA for the CDR3 is TGCAGTGCGGACAGGATGAACACTGAAGCTTTCTTT. Translated, it gives CSADRMNTEAFF.

This sequence joins TRBV6-6 and TRBJ2-5, with D perhaps TRBD1 (5 bases). The V gene's germline CDR1 is MNHNY and CDR2 SVGAGI (reference sequence). The V end lost 2 bases, the J end lost 5 bases, and 21 bases lay between the germline ends. The CDR3 has 17 amino acids. CDR3 sequence reads: CASSYQGSPQMVETQYF. DNA for the CDR3: TGTGCCAGCAGTTACCAGGGCAGCCCCCAGATGGTGGAGACCCAGTACTTC.

The chain couples TRBV20-1 to TRBJ1-1; 7 nucleotides line up with TRBD1. In germline, CDR1 is DFQATT, CDR2 SNEGSKA (reference sequence). Trimming cost V 1 base and J 1 base; bases outside gene matches: 6. This CDR3 is 15 amino acids long. The CDR3 reads CSARGAGGGNTEAFF. In DNA, the CDR3 is TGCAGTGCTAGAGGGGCAGGGGGTGGGAACACTGAAGCTTTCTTT.

This clonotype was found many times. The rearrangement uses TRBV15 and TRBJ1-3; 9 bases agree with TRBD1. There are 16 residues in the CDR3. Germline trimming cut 5 bases from V and 0 bases from J; bases unmatched to any gene: 5. Germline CDR1 LNHNV, CDR2 YYDKDF (reference sequence). Here the CDR3 DNA reads TGTGCCACCAGCGAATTGGACAGGGGCTCTGGAAACACCATATATTTT. Translation gives CATSELDRGSGNTIYF.

The sample holds a few counts of this clonotype. This chain connects TRBV27 to TRBJ1-1; TRBD1 agrees at 8 bases. The CDR3 runs 14 residues. The V gene end was trimmed by 2 bases and the J gene end by 1 base; junction bases not matched to a gene: 0. Per the germline V gene, CDR1 is MNHEY and CDR2 is SMNVEV (reference sequence). DNA of the CDR3: TGTGCCAGCAGTTTAACAGGGGGGAACACTGAAGCTTTCTTT. Amino acid sequence: CASSLTGGNTEAFF.

V usage is TRBV20-1 and J usage is TRBJ2-7, with TRBD1 as a possible D gene (6 bases). Trimming removed 0 bases from V and 1 base from J, with 13 bases in between. This CDR3 region has 15 residues. The germline V gene has CDR1 DFQATT and CDR2 SNEGSKA (reference sequence). CDR3 amino acids: CSARDLTGNSYEQYF. The CDR3 region has the DNA TGCAGTGCTAGAGATTTGACAGGAAATTCCTACGAGCAGTACTTC.

This clonotype was detected only a few times. The chain employs TRBV11-2 and TRBJ1-4; D is unresolved. The V gene's germline CDR1 is SGHAT and CDR2 FQNNGV. V was pared by 5 bases and J by 0 bases, with 13 bases between. This CDR3 contains 16 residues. The CDR3 spells CASSRGYSTTNEKLFF. The DNA of the CDR3 is TGTGCCAGCAGCCGAGGCTACAGCACAACTAATGAAAAACTGTTTTTT.

Many counts were recorded for this clonotype. The chain is built from TRBV11-1 and TRBJ1-1; D unresolved. Trimming removed 7 bases from V and 1 base from J, with 13 bases in between. The germline V gene encodes CDR1 SGHAT and CDR2 FQDESV (reference sequence). This CDR3 is 14 amino acids long. The DNA of the CDR3 is TGTGCCAGCACCCCATGGGGAGGGAACACTGAAGCTTTCTTT. Protein: CASTPWGGNTEAFF.

This chain connects TRBV5-4 to TRBJ2-7; 7 bases map to TRBD1. Germline CDR1 is SGHNT and CDR2 is YYREEE (reference sequence). The CDR3 has 15 residues. J gave up 4 bases and V 4 bases, and 11 bases lay outside the gene matches. The CDR3 DNA reads TGTGCCAGCAGCCGTTTCGGACAGGACGAATACGAGCAGTACTTC. Translated, it gives CASSRFGQDEYEQYF.

The chain has TRBV27 and TRBJ2-1; 8 bases match TRBD2. Germline V gene lookup returns CDR1 MNHEY and CDR2 SMNVEV (reference sequence). J was trimmed by 4 bases and V by 0 bases; bases with no gene match: 2. CDR3 length: 15 amino acids. The CDR3: CASSLSGLVYNEQFF. Written as DNA, the CDR3 is TGTGCCAGCAGTTTATCGGGACTAGTTTACAATGAGCAGTTCTTC.

A few counts support this clonotype. The rearrangement uses TRBV6-2 or TRBV6-3 and TRBJ2-1; D possibly matches TRBD1 or TRBD2 (5 bases each). Germline lookup yields CDR1 MNHEY and CDR2 SVGEGT. CDR3 length: 15 residues. V was shortened by 5 bases and J by 8 bases, with 19 bases between the two germline ends. DNA for the CDR3: TGTGCCAGCAGTCACCGGGACCGCAAGAATCATGAGCAGTTCTTC. Its translation: CASSHRDRKNHEQFF.

This rearrangement joins TRBV9 to TRBJ1-1, with D perhaps matching TRBD1 (5 bases). The CDR3 spans 12 residues. V was shortened by 3 bases and J by 8 bases, with 11 bases between the two germline ends. Germline CDR1 is SGDLS and CDR2 is YYNGEE. The CDR3 sequence is CASSGRVEEAFF. In nucleotides, the CDR3 is TGTGCCAGCAGCGGCAGGGTGGAAGAAGCTTTCTTT.

This sequence joins TRBV27 and TRBJ2-1; D unclear. The CDR3 covers 16 residues. With 10 bases removed from V and 5 bases from J, the gap between germline ends came to 24 bases. The V gene's germline CDR1 is MNHEY and CDR2 SMNVEV (reference sequence). The CDR3 region has the DNA TGTGCCAACAAGGGCCGAGTTAGGTCGGATAACAATGAGCAGTTCTTC. Amino acids: CANKGRVRSDNNEQFF.

Remarks on this clonotype: Because the CDR3's place on the DNA is in doubt, the DNA is left out and the CDR3 is given as listed by TCRdb. The rearrangement links TRBV10-3 to TRBJ1-1. Germline V gives CDR1 ENHRY, CDR2 SYGVKD. Including both end residues, the CDR3 is 14 amino acids long. CDR3 loop: CAINDPGLVMGAFF.

This clonotype was seen repeatedly, ten times or more. The chain links TRBV7-2 to TRBJ2-5; D unclear. The CDR3 extends over 16 amino acids. Germline V gene sequence: CDR1 SGHTA, CDR2 FQGNSA. The V gene lost 2 bases and the J gene lost 1 base, with 14 bases spanning the gap. The CDR3 loop reads CASSLNWRRFQETQYF. CDR3 nucleotides: TGTGCCAGCAGCTTAAATTGGCGACGGTTCCAAGAGACCCAGTACTTC.

This clonotype was seen more than once but under ten times. J is TRBJ1-5 and V is TRBV7-9; D not resolved. The V and J ends lost 1 base and 0 bases respectively, with 4 bases between them. The CDR3 consists of 14 residues. From germline, CDR1 is SEHNR and CDR2 FQNEAQ (reference sequence). The CDR3 nucleotides read TGTGCCAGCAGCTTAGGTATTAGCAATCAGCCCCAGCATTTT. This translates into CASSLGISNQPQHF.

The chain employs TRBV18 and TRBJ2-1; TRBD2 is a possible D gene (5 bases). Trimming removed 2 bases at V and 0 bases at J, with 17 bases between. This CDR3 comprises 18 residues. From germline, CDR1 is KGHSH and CDR2 LQKENI. CDR3 bases: TGTGCCAGCTCACCAAAATCGGGGTCCCCTAGCTCCTACAATGAGCAGTTCTTC. This sequence encodes CASSPKSGSPSSYNEQFF.

The V gene is TRBV12-3 or TRBV12-4, the J gene TRBJ1-4; D possibly corresponds to TRBD1 (5 bases). V was cut by 6 bases and J by 1 base, with 12 bases left in between. This CDR3 has 15 amino acids. The CDR3: CASRLDSLTNEKLFF. The DNA for the CDR3 is TGTGCCAGCAGACTAGACAGCTTAACTAATGAAAAACTGTTTTTT.

This clonotype was observed a few times. For the CDR3, the DNA is TGTGCCAGCGACAGGGGAAATGAGCAGTTCTTC. Residues: CASDRGNEQFF. V is TRBV12-3 or TRBV12-4 and J is TRBJ2-1; 8 nucleotides align to TRBD1. This CDR3 spans 11 amino acids. With V trimmed by 8 bases and J by 7 bases, 1 base remained unmatched.

This clonotype was counted ten times or more. The CDR3 nucleotides read TGTGCCAGCAGTTACTCGATGGTCGGGCGGGGGGAGAGGTACGAGCAGTACTTC. Protein: CASSYSMVGRGERYEQYF. The V call is TRBV6-6, the J call TRBJ2-7, with 8 positions matching TRBD2. This CDR3 is built from 18 residues. CDR1 is MNHNY, CDR2 SVGAGI, per germline (reference sequence). The V segment lost 0 bases and the J segment 4 bases; nucleotides outside the gene matches: 14.